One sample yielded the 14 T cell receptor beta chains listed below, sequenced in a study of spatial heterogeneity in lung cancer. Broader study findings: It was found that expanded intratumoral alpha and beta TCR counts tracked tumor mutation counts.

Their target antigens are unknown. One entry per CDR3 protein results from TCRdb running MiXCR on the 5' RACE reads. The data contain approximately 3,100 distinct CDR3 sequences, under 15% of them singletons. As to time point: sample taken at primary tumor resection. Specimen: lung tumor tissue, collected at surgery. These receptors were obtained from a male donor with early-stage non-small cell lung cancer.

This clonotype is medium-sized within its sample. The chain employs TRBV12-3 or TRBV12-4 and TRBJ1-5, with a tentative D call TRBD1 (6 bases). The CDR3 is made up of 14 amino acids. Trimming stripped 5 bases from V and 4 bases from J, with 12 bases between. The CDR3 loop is CASSPDSKNQPQHF. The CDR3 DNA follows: TGTGCCAGCAGTCCGGACAGTAAAAATCAGCCCCAGCATTTT.

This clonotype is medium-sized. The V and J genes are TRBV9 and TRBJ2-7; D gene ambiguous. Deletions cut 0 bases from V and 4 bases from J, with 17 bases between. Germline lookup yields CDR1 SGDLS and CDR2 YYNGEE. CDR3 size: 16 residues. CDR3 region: CASSVGLTPGGYEQYF. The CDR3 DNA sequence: TGTGCCAGCAGCGTAGGATTGACTCCCGGTGGTTACGAGCAGTACTTC. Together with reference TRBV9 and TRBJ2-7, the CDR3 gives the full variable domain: DSGVTQTPKHLITATGQRVTLRCSPRSGDLSVYWYQQSLDQGLQFLIQYYNGEERAKGNILERFSAQQFPDLHSELNLSSLELGDSALYFCASSVGLTPGGYEQYFGPGTRLTVT.

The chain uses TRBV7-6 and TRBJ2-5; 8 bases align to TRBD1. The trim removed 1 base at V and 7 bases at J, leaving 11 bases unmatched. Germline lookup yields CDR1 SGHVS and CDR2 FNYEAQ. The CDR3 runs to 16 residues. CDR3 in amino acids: CASSLEAGGLKGTQYF. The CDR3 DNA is TGTGCCAGCAGCTTAGAAGCAGGGGGCTTGAAGGGGACCCAGTACTTC.

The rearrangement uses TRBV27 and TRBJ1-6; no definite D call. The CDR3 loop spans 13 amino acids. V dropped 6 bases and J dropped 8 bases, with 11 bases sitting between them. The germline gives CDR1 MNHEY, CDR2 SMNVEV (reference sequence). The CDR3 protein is CASRGPGDSPLHF. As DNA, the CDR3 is TGTGCCAGCAGAGGGCCCGGGGATTCACCCCTCCACTTT.

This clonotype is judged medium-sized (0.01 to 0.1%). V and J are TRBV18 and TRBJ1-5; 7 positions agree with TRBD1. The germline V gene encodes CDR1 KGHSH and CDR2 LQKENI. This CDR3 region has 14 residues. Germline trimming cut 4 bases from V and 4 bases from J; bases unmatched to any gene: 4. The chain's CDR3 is CASSHPGQNQPQHF. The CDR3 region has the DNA TGTGCCAGCTCACACCCGGGACAGAATCAGCCCCAGCATTTT.

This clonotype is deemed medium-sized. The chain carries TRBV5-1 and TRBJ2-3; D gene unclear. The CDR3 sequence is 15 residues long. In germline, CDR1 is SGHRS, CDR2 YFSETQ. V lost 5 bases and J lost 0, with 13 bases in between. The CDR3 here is CASRDGRFSTDTQYF. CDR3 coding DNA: TGCGCCAGCAGGGACGGGCGATTCAGCACAGATACGCAGTATTTT.

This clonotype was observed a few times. This CDR3 reads CAISDPSGGQGISPLHF. The CDR3 DNA is TGTGCCATCAGTGACCCTTCAGGGGGACAGGGTATTTCACCCCTCCACTTT. V and J are TRBV10-3 and TRBJ1-6, with 9 bases aligning to TRBD1. CDR3 length: 17 residues. Trimming removed 3 bases from V and 9 bases from J; junction bases left unmatched: 12. Germline CDR1 and CDR2: ENHRY and SYGVKD.

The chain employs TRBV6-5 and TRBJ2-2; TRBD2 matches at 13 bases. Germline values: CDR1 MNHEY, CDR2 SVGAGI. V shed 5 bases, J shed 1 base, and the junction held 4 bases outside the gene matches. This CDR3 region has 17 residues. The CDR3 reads CASSTGTSGMNTGELFF. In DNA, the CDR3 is TGTGCCAGCAGTACAGGGACTAGCGGGATGAACACCGGGGAGCTGTTTTTT.

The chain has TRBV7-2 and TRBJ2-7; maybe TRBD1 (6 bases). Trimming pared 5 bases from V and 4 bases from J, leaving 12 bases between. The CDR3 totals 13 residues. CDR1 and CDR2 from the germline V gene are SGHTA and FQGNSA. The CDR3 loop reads CASSPHREYEQYF. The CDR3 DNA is TGTGCCAGCAGCCCTCACAGGGAATACGAGCAGTACTTC.

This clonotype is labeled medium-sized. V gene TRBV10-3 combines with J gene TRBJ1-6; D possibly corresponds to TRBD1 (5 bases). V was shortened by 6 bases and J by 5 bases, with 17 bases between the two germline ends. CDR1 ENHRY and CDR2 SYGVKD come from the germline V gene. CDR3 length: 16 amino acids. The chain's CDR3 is CAISRLGTENNSPLHF. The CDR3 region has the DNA TGTGCCATCAGCCGTCTCGGGACGGAGAATAATTCACCCCTCCACTTT.

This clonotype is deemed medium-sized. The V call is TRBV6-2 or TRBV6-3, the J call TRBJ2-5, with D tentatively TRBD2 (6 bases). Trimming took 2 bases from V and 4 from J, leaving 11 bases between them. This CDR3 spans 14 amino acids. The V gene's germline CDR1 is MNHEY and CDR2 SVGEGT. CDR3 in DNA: TGTGCCAGCAGTTACATTCCGGGAGTAGAGACCCAGTACTTC. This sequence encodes CASSYIPGVETQYF.

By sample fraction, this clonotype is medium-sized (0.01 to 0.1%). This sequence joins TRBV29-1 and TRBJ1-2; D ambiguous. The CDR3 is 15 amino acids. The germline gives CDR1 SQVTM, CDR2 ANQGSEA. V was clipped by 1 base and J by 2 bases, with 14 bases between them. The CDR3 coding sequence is TGCAGCGTTGAAGTCGTTGTGCGGCGGAACTATGGCTACACCTTC. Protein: CSVEVVVRRNYGYTF.

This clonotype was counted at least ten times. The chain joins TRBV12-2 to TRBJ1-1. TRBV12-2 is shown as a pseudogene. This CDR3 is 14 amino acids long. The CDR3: CASLLGRRNTEAFF. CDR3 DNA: TGTGCAAGTCTCCTAGGGCGCAGGAACACTGAAGCTTTCTTT.

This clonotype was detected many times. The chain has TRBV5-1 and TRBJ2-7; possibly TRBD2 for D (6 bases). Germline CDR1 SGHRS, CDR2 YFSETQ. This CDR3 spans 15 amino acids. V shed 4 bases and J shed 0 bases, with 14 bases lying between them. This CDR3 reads CASSAAGFTSYEQYF. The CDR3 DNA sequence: TGCGCCAGCAGCGCCGCGGGATTTACCTCCTACGAGCAGTACTTC.